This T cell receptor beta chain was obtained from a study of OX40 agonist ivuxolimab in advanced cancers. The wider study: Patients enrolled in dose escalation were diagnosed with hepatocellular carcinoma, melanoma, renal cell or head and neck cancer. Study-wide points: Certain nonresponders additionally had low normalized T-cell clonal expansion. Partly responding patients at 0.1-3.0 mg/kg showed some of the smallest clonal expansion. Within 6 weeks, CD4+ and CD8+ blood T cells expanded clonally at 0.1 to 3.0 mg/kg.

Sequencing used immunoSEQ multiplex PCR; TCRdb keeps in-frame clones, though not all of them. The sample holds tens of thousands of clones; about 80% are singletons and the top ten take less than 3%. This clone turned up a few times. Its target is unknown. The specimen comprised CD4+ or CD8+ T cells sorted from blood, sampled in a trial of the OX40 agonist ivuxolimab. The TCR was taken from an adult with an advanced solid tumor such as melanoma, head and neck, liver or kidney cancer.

The CDR3 DNA is TGTGCCAGCAGCTCCGGACAGGGGAGAAGTATCACTGAAGCTTTCTTT. It translates to CASSSGQGRSITEAFF. This rearrangement joins TRBV7-3 to TRBJ1-1, with 9 bases matching TRBD1. The germline V gene has CDR1 SGHTA and CDR2 FQGTGA. CDR3 length: 16 residues. V shed 4 bases, J shed 4 bases, and the junction held 10 bases outside the gene matches.